This T cell receptor beta chain was captured in a study of shared clonotypes between healthy human individuals. Background on the study: Per donor, CD8 memory used one plate, CD8 naive used two, CD4 memory used three and CD4 naive used three.

This clone was recorded only once. Other DNA sequences from this sample encode an identical CDR3 as well. V was pared by 6 bases and J by 4 bases, with 8 bases between. The CDR3 is 12 residues long. Germline V gene sequence: CDR1 SNHLY, CDR2 FYNNEI. The table came from immunoSEQ multiplex PCR; TCRdb's copy has only in-frame clones and leaves some out. The sample lists millions of clones, approximately 93% seen once, with around 0.4% in the top ten. Source material: naive CD4+ T cells from PBMCs. Subset defined: CD45RA+ positively selected. The chain carries TRBV2 and TRBJ2-3; D unclear. The TCR sequence derives from a man in his late teens or twenties in good health. Some clones in this sample may be carry-over from other donors' samples. The CDR3 DNA is TGTGCCAGCAGAGAAAGGGCAGATACGCAGTATTTT. This encodes CASRERADTQYF.